Listed below are T cell receptor beta chains from one sample, sequenced in a study of blood T cell repertoires in COVID-19. The assay was immunoSEQ multiplex PCR, and TCRdb's table has in-frame clones only and misses some. Of about 340,000 clones listed, more than 70% are singletons. Input material: peripheral blood. The receptor source for this set is a woman aged 65 to 85 with COVID-19, enrolled during active disease. Each CDR3 is given with its conserved first and last residue. D genes are given only for firm matches. Rows give clone size only sometimes, using once, few, many, or a class for an expanded clone.

size: NA
J: TRBJ2-5
D: TRBD2
V: TRBV9
DNA: TGTGCCAGCAGCGTAGTGGGTAGCGGGGGGAAAAACCAAGAGACCCAGTACTTC
CDR3: CASSVVGSGGKNQETQYF

size: few
J: TRBJ2-7
D: NA
V: TRBV30
DNA: TGTGCCTGGTTGACAGGTTACGAGCAGTACTTC
CDR3: CAWLTGYEQYF

size: NA
J: TRBJ2-7
D: NA
V: TRBV6-5
DNA: TGTGCCAGCAGTCCCTCCGCGCTTCCCTACGAGCAGTACTTC
CDR3: CASSPSALPYEQYF

size: NA
J: TRBJ1-2
D: TRBD1
V: TRBV27
DNA: TGTGCCAGCAGTTTATCTGGGACAGGGGGTTTTAACTATGGCTACACCTTC
CDR3: CASSLSGTGGFNYGYTF

size: NA
J: TRBJ1-1
D: NA
V: TRBV3-1/TRBV3-2
DNA: TGTGCCAGCAGCCAATTAGGGGGGAACACTGAAGCTTTCTTT
CDR3: CASSQLGGNTEAFF

size: NA
J: TRBJ1-2
D: NA
V: TRBV15
DNA: TGTGCCACCAGCAGAGCAAACCTTCAGGGCTATGGCTACACCTTC
CDR3: CATSRANLQGYGYTF

size: NA
J: TRBJ2-1
D: TRBD1
V: TRBV12-3/TRBV12-4
DNA: TGTGCCAGCAGTTTGACAGGGGGCAATGAGCAGTTCTTC
CDR3: CASSLTGGNEQFF

size: few
J: TRBJ1-1
D: NA
V: TRBV24-1
DNA: TGTGCCACCAGTGATCACCGGTCCGAAGCTTTCTTT
CDR3: CATSDHRSEAFF

size: NA
J: TRBJ1-3
D: TRBD1
V: TRBV5-1
DNA: TGCGCCAGCAGCCTGGGACAGGCGTTCTCTGGAAACACCATATATTTT
CDR3: CASSLGQAFSGNTIYF

size: NA
J: TRBJ1-1
D: NA
V: TRBV7-2
DNA: TGTGCCAGCAGCTTAGAGGGTGGACTGTTTGAAGCTTTCTTT
CDR3: CASSLEGGLFEAFF